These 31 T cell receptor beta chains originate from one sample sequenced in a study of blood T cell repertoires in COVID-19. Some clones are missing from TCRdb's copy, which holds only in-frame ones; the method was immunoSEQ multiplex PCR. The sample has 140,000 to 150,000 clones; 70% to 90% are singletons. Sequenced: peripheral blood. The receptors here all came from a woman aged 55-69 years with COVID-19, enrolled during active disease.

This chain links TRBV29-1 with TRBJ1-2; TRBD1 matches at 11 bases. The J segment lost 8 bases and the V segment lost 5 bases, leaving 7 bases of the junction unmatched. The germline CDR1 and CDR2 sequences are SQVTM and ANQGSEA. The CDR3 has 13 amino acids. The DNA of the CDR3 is TGCAGCGTTCAGCAGGACAGGGGGCTGGGCTACACCTTC. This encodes CSVQQDRGLGYTF. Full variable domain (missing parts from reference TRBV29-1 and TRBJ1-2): SAVISQKPSRDICQRGTSLTIQCQVDSQVTMMFWYRQQPGQSLTLIATANQGSEATYESGFVIDKFPISRPNLTFSTLTVSNMSPEDSSIYLCSVQQDRGLGYTFGSGTRLTVV.

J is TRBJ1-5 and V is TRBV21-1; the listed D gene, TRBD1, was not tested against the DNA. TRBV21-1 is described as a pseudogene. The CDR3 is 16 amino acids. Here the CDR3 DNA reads TGTGCCAGCAGCAAAATTCCAAACCAGGGGGATCAGCCCCAGCATTTT. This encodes CASSKIPNQGDQPQHF.

CDR3 in DNA: TGTGCCTCCAGGACTAGCGGAAAAGAGACCCAGTACTTC. Translation: CASRTSGKETQYF. V and J are TRBV2 and TRBJ2-5; the match to TRBD2 covers 10 bases. Germline V lookup: CDR1 SNHLY, CDR2 FYNNEI. After removal of 11 bases from V and 3 bases from J, the junction contained 6 bases not matched to a gene. The CDR3 totals 13 residues. The variable domain in full, with the rest retrieved from reference TRBV2 and TRBJ2-5, is EPEVTQTPSHQVTQMGQEVILRCVPISNHLYFYWYRQILGQKVEFLVSFYNNEISEKSEIFDDQFSVERPDGSNFTLKIRSTKLEDSAMYFCASRTSGKETQYFGPGTRLLVL.

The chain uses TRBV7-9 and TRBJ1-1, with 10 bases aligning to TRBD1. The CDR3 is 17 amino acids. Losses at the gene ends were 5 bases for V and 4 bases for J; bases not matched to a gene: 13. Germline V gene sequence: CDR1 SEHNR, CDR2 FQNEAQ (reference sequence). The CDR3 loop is CASSRRVDRGRVTEAFF. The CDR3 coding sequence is TGTGCCAGCAGCCGCCGTGTAGACAGGGGGCGAGTCACTGAAGCTTTCTTT.

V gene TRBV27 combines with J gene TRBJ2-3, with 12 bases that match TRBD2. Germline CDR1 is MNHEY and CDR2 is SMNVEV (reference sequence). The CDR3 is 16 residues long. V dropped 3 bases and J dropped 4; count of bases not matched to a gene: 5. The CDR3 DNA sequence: TGTGCCAGCAGTTTTCTAGCGGGGGGGCCGGCAGATACGCAGTATTTT. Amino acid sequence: CASSFLAGGPADTQYF.

For the CDR3, the DNA is TGCGCCAGCAGCCAAGCAAAAGGGGCTAGCAATCAGCCCCAGCATTTT. It specifies CASSQAKGASNQPQHF. The rearrangement uses TRBV4-1 and TRBJ1-5; TRBD1 is a possible D gene (5 bases). The CDR3 is 16 amino acids. V lost 1 base, J lost 0 bases, and 10 bases lay in between. Germline CDR1 is MGHRA and CDR2 is YSYEKL.

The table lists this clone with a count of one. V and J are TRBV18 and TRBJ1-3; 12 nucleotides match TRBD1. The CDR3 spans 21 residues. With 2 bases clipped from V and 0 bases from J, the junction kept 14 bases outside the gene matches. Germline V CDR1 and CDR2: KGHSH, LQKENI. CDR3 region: CASSPTTGTGGTQDSGNTIYF. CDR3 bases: TGTGCCAGCTCACCAACAACCGGGACAGGGGGCACACAAGACTCTGGAAACACCATATATTTT.

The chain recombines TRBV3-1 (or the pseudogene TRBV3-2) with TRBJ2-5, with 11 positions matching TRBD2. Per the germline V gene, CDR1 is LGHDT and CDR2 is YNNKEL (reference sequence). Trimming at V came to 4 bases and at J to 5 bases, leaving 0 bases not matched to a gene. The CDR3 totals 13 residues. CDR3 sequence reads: CASSRTSGETQYF. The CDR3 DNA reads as TGTGCCAGCAGCCGGACTAGCGGGGAGACCCAGTACTTC.

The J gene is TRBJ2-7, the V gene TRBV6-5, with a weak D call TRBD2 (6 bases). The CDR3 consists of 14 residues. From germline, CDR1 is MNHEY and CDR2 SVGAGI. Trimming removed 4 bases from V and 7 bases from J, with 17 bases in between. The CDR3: CASSSRTGVMEQYF. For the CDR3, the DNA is TGTGCCAGCAGTTCACGGACGGGGGTCATGGAGCAGTACTTC.

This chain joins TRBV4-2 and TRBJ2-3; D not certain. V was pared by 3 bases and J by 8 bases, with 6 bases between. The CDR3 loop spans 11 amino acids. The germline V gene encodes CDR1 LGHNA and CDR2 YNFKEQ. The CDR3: CASSQAGTQYF. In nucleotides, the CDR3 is TGTGCCAGCAGCCAGGCTGGTACGCAGTATTTT.

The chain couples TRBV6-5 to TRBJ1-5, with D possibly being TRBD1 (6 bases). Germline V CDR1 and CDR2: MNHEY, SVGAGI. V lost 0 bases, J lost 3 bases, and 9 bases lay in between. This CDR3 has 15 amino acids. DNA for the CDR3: TGTGCCAGCAGTTACTCAGGACAGCTCAATCAGCCCCAGCATTTT. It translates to CASSYSGQLNQPQHF.

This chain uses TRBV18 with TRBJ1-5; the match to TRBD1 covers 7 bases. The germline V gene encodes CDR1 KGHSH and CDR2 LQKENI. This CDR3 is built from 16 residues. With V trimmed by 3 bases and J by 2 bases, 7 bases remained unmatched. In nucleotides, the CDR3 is TGTGCCAGCTCACCGACCCCAACAGGGGGCAATCAGCCCCAGCATTTT. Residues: CASSPTPTGGNQPQHF. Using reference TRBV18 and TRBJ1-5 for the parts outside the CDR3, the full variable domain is NAGVMQNPRHLVRRRGQEARLRCSPMKGHSHVYWYRQLPEEGLKFMVYLQKENIIDESGMPKERFSAEFPKEGPSILRIQQVVRGDSAAYFCASSPTPTGGNQPQHFGDGTRLSIL.

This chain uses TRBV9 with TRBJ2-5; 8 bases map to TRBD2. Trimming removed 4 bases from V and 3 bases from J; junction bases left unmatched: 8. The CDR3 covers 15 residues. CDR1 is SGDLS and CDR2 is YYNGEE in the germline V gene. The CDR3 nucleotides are TGTGCCAGCAGCCCCTTGCAGGGACTAGAAGAGACCCAGTACTTC. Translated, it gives CASSPLQGLEETQYF.

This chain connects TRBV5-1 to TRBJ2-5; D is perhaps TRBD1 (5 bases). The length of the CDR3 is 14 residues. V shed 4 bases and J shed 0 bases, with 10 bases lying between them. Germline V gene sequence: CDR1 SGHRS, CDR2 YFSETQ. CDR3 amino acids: CASSMDTHQETQYF. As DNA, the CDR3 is TGCGCCAGCAGCATGGACACGCACCAAGAGACCCAGTACTTC.

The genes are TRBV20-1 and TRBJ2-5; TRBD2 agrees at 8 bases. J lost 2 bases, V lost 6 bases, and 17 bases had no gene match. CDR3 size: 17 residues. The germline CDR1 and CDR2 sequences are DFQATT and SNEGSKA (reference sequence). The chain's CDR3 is CSASAGPGLADQETQYF. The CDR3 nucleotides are TGCAGTGCCAGTGCGGGACCTGGACTAGCCGATCAAGAGACCCAGTACTTC.

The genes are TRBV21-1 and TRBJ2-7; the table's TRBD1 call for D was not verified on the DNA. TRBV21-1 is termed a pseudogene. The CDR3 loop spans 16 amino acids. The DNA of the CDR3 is TGTGCCAGCAGCAAATGGGACAACGACCGCTCCTACGAGCAGTACTTC. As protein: CASSKWDNDRSYEQYF.

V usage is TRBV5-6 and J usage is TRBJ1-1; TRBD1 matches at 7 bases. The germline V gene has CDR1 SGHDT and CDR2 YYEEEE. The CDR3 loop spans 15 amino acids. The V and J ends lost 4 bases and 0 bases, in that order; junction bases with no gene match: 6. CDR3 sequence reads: CASSLTGVLNTEAFF. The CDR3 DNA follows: TGTGCCAGCAGCCTCACAGGGGTACTGAACACTGAAGCTTTCTTT.

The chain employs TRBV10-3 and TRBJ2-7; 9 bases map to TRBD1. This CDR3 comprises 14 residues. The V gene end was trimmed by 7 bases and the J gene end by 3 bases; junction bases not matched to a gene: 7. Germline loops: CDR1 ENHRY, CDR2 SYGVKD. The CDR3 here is CAITPGTGIYEQYF. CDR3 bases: TGTGCCATCACTCCCGGGACAGGGATCTACGAGCAGTACTTC.

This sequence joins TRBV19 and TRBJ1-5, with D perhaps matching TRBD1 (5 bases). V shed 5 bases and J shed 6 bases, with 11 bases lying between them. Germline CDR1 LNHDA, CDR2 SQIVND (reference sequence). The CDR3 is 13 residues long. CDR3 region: CASSRTGAQPQHF. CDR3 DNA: TGTGCCAGTAGTCGCACAGGCGCTCAGCCCCAGCATTTT.

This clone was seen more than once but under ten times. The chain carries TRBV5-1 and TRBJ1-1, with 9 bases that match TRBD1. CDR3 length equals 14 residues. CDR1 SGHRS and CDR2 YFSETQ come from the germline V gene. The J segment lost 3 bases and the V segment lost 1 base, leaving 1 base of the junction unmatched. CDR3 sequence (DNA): TGCGCCAGCAGCTTGAGGGACAGGGACACTGAAGCTTTCTTT. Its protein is CASSLRDRDTEAFF.

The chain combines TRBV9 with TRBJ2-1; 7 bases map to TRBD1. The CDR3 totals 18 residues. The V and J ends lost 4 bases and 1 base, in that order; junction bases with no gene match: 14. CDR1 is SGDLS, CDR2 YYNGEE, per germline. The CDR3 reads CASSLDGWDRKSYNEQFF. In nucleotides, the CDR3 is TGTGCCAGCAGCCTCGACGGGTGGGACAGAAAGTCCTACAATGAGCAGTTCTTC.

CDR3 sequence: CASSFSPTGFNQPQHF. As DNA, the CDR3 is TGTGCCAGCAGCTTCAGCCCGACAGGGTTCAATCAGCCCCAGCATTTT. This sequence joins TRBV7-9 and TRBJ1-5, with TRBD1 matching 7 bases. Germline assignment: CDR1 SEHNR and CDR2 FQNEAQ (reference sequence). CDR3 length: 16 residues. V trimming: 3 bases; J trimming: 3 bases; junction bases outside the gene matches: 8.

CDR3 amino acids: CASSLGTGGDGYTF. In DNA form, the CDR3 reads TGTGCCAGCAGCTTAGGGACAGGGGGCGACGGCTACACCTTC. The genes are TRBV7-3 and TRBJ1-2, with TRBD1 identical over 12 bases. The V gene end was trimmed by 2 bases and the J gene end by 8 bases; junction bases not matched to a gene: 3. In germline, CDR1 is SGHTA, CDR2 FQGTGA. This CDR3 region has 14 residues.

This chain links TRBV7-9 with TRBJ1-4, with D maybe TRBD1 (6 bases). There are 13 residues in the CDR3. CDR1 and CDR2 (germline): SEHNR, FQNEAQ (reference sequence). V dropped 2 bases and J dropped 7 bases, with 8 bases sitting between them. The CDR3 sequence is CASSLRGIEKLFF. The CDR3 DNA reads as TGTGCCAGCAGCTTAAGGGGGATTGAAAAACTGTTTTTT. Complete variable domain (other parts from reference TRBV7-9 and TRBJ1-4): DTGVSQNPRHKITKRGQNVTFRCDPISEHNRLYWYRQTLGQGPEFLTYFQNEAQLEKSRLLSDRFSAERPKGSFSTLEIQRTEQGDSAMYLCASSLRGIEKLFFGSGTQLSVL.

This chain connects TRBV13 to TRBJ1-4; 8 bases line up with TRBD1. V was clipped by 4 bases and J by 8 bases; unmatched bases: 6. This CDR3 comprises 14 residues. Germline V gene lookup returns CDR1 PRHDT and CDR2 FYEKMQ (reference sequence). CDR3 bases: TGTGCCAGCAGCTCACAGGGGGTGGGCGAAAAACTGTTTTTT. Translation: CASSSQGVGEKLFF.

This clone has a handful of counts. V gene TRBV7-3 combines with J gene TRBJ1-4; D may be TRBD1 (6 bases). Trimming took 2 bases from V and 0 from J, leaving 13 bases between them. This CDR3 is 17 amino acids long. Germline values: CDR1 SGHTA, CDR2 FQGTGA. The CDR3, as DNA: TGTGCCAGCAGCTTAGAGGGAAAGGGGGCAACTAATGAAAAACTGTTTTTT. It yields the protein CASSLEGKGATNEKLFF.

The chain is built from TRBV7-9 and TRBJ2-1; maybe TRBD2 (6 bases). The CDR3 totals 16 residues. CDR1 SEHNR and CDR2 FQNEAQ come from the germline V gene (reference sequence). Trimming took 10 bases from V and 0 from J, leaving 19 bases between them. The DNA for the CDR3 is TGTGCCACTTGGGGGGTCGACTCAAGCTCCTACAATGAGCAGTTCTTC. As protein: CATWGVDSSSYNEQFF.

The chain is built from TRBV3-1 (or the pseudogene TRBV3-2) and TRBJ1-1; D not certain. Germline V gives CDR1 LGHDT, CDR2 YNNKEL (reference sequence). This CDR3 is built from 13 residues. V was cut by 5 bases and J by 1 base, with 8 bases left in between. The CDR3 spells CASSVRQNTEAFF. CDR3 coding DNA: TGTGCCAGCAGCGTTAGACAGAACACTGAAGCTTTCTTT.

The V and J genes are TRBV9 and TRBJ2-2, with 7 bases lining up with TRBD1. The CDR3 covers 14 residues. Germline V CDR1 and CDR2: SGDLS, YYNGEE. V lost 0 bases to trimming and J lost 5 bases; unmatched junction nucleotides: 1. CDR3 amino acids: CASSVGTGTGELFF. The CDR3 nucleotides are TGTGCCAGCAGCGTAGGGACAGGTACCGGGGAGCTGTTTTTT.

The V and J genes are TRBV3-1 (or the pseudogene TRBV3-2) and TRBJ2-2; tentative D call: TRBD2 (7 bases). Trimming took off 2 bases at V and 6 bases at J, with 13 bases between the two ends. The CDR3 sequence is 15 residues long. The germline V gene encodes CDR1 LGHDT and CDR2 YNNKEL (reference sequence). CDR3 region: CASSQWGGQSGELFF. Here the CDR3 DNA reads TGTGCCAGCAGCCAATGGGGGGGACAATCCGGGGAGCTGTTTTTT.

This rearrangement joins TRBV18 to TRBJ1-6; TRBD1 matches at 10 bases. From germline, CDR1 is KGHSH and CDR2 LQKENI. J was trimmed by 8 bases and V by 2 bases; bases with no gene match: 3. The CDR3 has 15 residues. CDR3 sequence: CASSPRTGGDSPLHF. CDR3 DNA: TGTGCCAGCTCACCAAGGACAGGGGGGGATTCACCCCTCCACTTT. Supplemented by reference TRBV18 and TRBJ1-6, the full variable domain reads NAGVMQNPRHLVRRRGQEARLRCSPMKGHSHVYWYRQLPEEGLKFMVYLQKENIIDESGMPKERFSAEFPKEGPSILRIQQVVRGDSAAYFCASSPRTGGDSPLHFGNGTRLTVT.